This paragraph covers one T cell receptor (beta chain) sequence. Its antigen is as yet unknown. Unique-molecular-identifier-tagged TCR beta cDNA libraries were used. The yield from roughly 1 to 10 million T cells was roughly 0.5 million cDNA molecules in total. TCRdb re-called the PCR reads through MiXCR, storing one row per CDR3 protein. The sample lists about 430,000 distinct CDR3 sequences, over 30% occurring once. This entry comes from a study of post-analysis software for immune sequencing data. The wider study: Relapsing-remitting, secondary progressive and progressive-relapsing courses of multiple sclerosis were included. Study results and limitations: About five TRBV segments were more frequent in patients than controls; TRBV5-6, TRBV5-1 and TRBV20-1 belonged to this group. Analysis by F measure revealed that same-batch samples clustered strongly together. Multiple sclerosis was associated with a significant reduction in normalized Chao1 diversity relative to controls.

Germline V gives CDR1 PRHDT, CDR2 FYEKMQ (reference sequence). V was clipped by 5 bases and J by 4 bases; unmatched bases: 12. This CDR3 is 16 amino acids long. The specimen sequenced was blood. This sequence originates from a girl aged 2-10 years with multiple sclerosis. This chain uses TRBV13 with TRBJ1-2; 8 nucleotides match TRBD1. DNA for the CDR3: TGTGCCAGCAGCGAGGGGACAGGCTTCCACCTCTATGGCTACACCTTC. It specifies CASSEGTGFHLYGYTF.